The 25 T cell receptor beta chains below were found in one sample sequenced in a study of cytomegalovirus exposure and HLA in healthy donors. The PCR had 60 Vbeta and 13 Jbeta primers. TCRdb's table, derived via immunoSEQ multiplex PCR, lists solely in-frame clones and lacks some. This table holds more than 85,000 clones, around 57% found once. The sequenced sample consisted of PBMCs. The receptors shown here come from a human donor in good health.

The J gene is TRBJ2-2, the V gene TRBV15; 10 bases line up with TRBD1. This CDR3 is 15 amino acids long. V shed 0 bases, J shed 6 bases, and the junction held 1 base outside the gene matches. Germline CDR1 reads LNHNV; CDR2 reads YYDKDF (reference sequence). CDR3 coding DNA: TGTGCCACCAGCAGAGAGGGGACAGGGGCCGGGGAGCTGTTTTTT. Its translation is CATSREGTGAGELFF.

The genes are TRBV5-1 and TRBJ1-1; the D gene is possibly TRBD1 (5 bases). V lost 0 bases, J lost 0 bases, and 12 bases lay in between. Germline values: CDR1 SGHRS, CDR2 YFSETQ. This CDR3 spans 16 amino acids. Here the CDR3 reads CASSLAGTAMNTEAFF. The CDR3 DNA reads TGCGCCAGCAGCTTGGCTGGGACTGCAATGAACACTGAAGCTTTCTTT.

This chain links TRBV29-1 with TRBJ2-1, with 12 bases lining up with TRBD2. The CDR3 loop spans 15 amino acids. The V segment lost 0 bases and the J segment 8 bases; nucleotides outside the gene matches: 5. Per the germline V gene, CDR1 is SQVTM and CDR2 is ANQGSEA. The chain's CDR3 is CSVEDSSGRAYEQFF. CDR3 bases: TGCAGCGTTGAAGATTCTAGCGGGAGGGCATATGAGCAGTTCTTC.

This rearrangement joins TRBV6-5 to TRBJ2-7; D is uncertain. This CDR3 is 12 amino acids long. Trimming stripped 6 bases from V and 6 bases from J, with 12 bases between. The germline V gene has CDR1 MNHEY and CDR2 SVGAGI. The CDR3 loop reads CASRGGQREQYF. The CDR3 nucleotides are TGTGCCAGCAGGGGTGGCCAGCGCGAGCAGTACTTC.

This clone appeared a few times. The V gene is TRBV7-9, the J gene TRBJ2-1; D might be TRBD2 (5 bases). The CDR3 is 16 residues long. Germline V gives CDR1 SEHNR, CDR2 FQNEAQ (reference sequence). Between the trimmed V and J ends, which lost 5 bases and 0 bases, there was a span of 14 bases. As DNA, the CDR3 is TGTGCCAGCAGCGGAACACGGGGTATCTCCTACAATGAGCAGTTCTTC. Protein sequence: CASSGTRGISYNEQFF.

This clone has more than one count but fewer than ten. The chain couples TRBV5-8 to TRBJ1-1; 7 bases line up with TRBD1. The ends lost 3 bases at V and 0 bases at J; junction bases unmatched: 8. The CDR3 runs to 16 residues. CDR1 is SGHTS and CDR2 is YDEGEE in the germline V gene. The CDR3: CASSWDPGQMNTEAFF. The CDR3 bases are TGTGCCAGCAGCTGGGACCCGGGACAGATGAACACTGAAGCTTTCTTT.

CDR3: CASSLRQDSNQPQHF. The CDR3 DNA reads TGTGCCAGCAGCTTACGACAGGATAGCAATCAGCCCCAGCATTTT. This chain joins TRBV7-2 and TRBJ1-5; possible D gene TRBD1, 6 bases. The CDR3 spans 15 residues. Trimming took off 2 bases at V and 0 bases at J, with 8 bases between the two ends. Germline values: CDR1 SGHTA, CDR2 FQGNSA. The full variable domain, completed using reference TRBV7-2 and TRBJ1-5, is GAGVSQSPSNKVTEKGKDVELRCDPISGHTALYWYRQSLGQGLEFLIYFQGNSAPDKSGLPSDRFSAERTGGSVSTLTIQRTQQEDSAVYLCASSLRQDSNQPQHFGDGTRLSIL.

This CDR3 is CASSLWQGGNYGYTF. The DNA of the CDR3 is TGCGCCAGCAGCTTGTGGCAGGGAGGCAACTATGGCTACACCTTC. The chain uses TRBV5-1 and TRBJ1-2, with D tentatively TRBD1 (5 bases). V was cut by 1 base and J by 2 bases, with 12 bases left in between. The CDR3 is 15 residues long. From germline, CDR1 is SGHRS and CDR2 YFSETQ.

CDR3 nucleotides: TGTGCCAGTAGCCCTTTTTCTAATGAAAAACTGTTTTTT. Translated: CASSPFSNEKLFF. The chain is built from TRBV19 and TRBJ1-4; D not resolved. This CDR3 has 13 residues. Germline V gene sequence: CDR1 LNHDA, CDR2 SQIVND (reference sequence). Deletions cut 6 bases from V and 3 bases from J, with 8 bases between.

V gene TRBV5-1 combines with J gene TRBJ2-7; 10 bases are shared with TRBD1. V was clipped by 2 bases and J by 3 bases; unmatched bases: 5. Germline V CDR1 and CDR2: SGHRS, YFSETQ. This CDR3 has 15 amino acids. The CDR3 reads CASSLTGQGDYEQYF. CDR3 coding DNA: TGCGCCAGCAGCTTAACTGGACAGGGGGACTACGAGCAGTACTTC. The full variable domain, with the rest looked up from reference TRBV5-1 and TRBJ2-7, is KAGVTQTPRYLIKTRGQQVTLSCSPISGHRSVSWYQQTPGQGLQFLFEYFSETQRNKGNFPGRFSGRQFSNSRSEMNVSTLELGDSALYLCASSLTGQGDYEQYFGPGTRLTVT.

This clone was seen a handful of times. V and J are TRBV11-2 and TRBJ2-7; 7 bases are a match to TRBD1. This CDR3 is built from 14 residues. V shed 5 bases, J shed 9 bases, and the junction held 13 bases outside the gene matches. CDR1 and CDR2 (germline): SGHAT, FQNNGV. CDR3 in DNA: TGTGCCAGCAGCGACAGGGTTCGGGTTTGGGGGCAGTACTTC. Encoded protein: CASSDRVRVWGQYF.

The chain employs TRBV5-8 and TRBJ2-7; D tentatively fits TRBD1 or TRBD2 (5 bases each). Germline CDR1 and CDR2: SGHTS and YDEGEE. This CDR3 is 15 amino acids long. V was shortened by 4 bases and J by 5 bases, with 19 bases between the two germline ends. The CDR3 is CASSMGPLVGNEQYF. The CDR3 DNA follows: TGTGCCAGCAGCATGGGACCTCTAGTTGGCAACGAGCAGTACTTC.

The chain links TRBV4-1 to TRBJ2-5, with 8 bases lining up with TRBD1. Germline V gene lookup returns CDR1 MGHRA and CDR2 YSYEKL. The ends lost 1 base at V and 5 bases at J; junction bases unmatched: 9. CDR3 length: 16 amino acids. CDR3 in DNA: TGCGCCAGCAGCCAAGGGGGGACAGGAGGGATCGAGACCCAGTACTTC. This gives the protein CASSQGGTGGIETQYF.

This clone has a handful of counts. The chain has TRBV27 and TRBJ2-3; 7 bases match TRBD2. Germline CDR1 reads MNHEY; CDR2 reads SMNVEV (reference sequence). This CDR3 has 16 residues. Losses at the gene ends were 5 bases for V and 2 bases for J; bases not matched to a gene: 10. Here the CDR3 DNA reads TGTGCCAGCAGTGCCCTCGGGGCGGGAGCCACAGATACGCAGTATTTT. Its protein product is CASSALGAGATDTQYF.

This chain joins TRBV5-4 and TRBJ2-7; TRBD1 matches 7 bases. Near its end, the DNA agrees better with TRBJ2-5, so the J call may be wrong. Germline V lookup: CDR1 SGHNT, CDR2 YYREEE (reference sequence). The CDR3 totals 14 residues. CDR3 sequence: CASSLEGARETQYF. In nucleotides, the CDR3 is TGTGCCAGCAGCTTGGAGGGGGCGAGGGAGACCCAGTACTTC.

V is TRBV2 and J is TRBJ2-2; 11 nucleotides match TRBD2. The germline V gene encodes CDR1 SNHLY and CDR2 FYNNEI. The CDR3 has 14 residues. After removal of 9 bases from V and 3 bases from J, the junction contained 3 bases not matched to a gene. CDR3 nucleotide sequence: TGTGCCAGGTCGGGACTAGCGGACACCGGGGAGCTGTTTTTT. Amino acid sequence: CARSGLADTGELFF.

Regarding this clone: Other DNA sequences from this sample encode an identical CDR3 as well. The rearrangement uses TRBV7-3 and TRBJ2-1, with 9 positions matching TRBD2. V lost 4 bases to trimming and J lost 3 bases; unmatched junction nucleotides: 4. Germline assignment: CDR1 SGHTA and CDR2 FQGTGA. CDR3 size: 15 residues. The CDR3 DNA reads TGTGCCAGCAGCTCGGGACTAGCTGACTACAATGAGCAGTTCTTC. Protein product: CASSSGLADYNEQFF.

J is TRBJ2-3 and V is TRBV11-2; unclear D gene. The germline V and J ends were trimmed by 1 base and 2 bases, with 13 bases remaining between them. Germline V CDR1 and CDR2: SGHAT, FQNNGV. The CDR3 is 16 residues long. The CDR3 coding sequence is TGTGCCAGCAGCTTAGGTAATACAGTATCCACAGATACGCAGTATTTT. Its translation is CASSLGNTVSTDTQYF.

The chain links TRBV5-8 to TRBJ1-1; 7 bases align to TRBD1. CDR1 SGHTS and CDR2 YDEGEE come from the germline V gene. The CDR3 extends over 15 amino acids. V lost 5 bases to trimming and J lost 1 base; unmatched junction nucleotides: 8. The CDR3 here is CASRLYRGTNTEAFF. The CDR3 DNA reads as TGTGCCAGCAGATTATACAGGGGAACGAACACTGAAGCTTTCTTT.

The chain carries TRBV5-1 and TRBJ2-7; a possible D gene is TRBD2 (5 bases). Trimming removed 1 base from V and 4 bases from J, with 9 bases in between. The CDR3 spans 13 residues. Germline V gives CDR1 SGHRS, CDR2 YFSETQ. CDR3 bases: TGCGCCAGCAGCTTGTCCCGGACTTACGAGCAGTACTTC. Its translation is CASSLSRTYEQYF.

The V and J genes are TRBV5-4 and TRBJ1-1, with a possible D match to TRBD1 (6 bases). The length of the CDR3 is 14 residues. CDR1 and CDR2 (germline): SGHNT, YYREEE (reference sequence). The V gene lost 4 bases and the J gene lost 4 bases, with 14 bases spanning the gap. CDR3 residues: CASSVQGWGTEAFF. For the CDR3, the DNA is TGTGCCAGCAGCGTACAGGGTTGGGGCACTGAAGCTTTCTTT.

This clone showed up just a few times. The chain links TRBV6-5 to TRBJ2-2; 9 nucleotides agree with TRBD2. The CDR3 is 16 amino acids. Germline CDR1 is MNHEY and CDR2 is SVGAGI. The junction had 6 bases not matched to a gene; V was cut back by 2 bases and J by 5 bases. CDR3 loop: CASSYALAGRTGELFF. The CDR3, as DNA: TGTGCCAGCAGTTACGCCCTAGCGGGAAGGACCGGGGAGCTGTTTTTT.

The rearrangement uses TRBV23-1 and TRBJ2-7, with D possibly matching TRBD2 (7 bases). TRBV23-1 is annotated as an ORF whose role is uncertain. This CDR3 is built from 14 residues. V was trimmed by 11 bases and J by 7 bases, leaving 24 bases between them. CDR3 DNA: TGCGCCGCCCGGGGGGACACCCTTGAGAAAGAGCAGTACTTC. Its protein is CAARGDTLEKEQYF.

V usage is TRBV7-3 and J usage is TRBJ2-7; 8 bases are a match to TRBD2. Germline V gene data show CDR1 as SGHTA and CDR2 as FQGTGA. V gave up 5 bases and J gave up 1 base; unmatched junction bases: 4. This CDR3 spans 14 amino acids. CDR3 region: CASSVSGGSYEQYF. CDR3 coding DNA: TGTGCCAGCAGCGTCTCGGGAGGGTCCTACGAGCAGTACTTC.

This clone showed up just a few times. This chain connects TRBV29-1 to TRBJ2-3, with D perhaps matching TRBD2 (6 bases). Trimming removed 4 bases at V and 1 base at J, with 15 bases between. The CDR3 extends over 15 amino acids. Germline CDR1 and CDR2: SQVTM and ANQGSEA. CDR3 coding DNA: TGCAGCGTTGTCCGTGGGGCGGGGCGCACAGATACGCAGTATTTT. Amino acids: CSVVRGAGRTDTQYF.